Listed below are T cell receptor beta chains from one sample, sequenced in a study of identical twins. TCRdb analysed the 5' RACE reads with MiXCR anew, one entry per CDR3 protein. Here the sample spans 350,000 to 450,000 distinct CDR3 sequences, less than 20% being singletons. The sequenced sample consisted of naive T cells sorted from blood. Receptors were obtained from a man between 45 and 60 years old in good health. Both conserved end residues are part of each CDR3. D genes are given only for firm matches. Clone size is shown for a subset of rows, as once, few, many or a class of expanded clone.

d_call clone_size j_call v_call cdr3_nt cdr3_aa
TRBD1 few TRBJ2-1 TRBV6-1 TGTGCCAGCAGCCCAACCGGGACAGGCTCCTACAATGAGCAGTTCTTC CASSPTGTGSYNEQFF
. . TRBJ1-2 TRBV12-3/TRBV12-4 TGTGCCAGCAGTCCCACGAGGGCCGGAGGCTACACCTTC CASSPTRAGGYTF
TRBD1 . TRBJ1-4 TRBV5-5 TGTGCCAGCAGCCCCATGACAGGGGCGGACGAAAAACTGTTTTTT CASSPMTGADEKLFF
. few TRBJ1-1 TRBV6-1 TGTGCCAGCAGTGAAAGGTGGGGCGGAGGTACTGAAGCTTTCTTT CASSERWGGGTEAFF
TRBD2 . TRBJ2-1 TRBV28 TGTGCCAGCAGGACTAGCGGGGGGGCCTATGAGCAGTTCTTC CASRTSGGAYEQFF
TRBD1 few TRBJ2-7 TRBV7-6 TGTGCCAGCAGCTCACTCTTACAGGGGATGGGCTACGAGCAGTACTTC CASSSLLQGMGYEQYF
. few TRBJ2-1 TRBV5-6 TGTGCCAGCAGCTTGGGAAGCGCTTTCTCCTACAATGAGCAGTTCTTC CASSLGSAFSYNEQFF
. few TRBJ2-1 TRBV20-1 TGCAGTGCTGCCCGGGGGAATAATTCCTACAATGAGCAGTTCTTC CSAARGNNSYNEQFF
. . TRBJ1-1 TRBV27 TGTGCCAGCAGTCTGGGGGGGCTTATCACTGAAGCTTTCTTT CASSLGGLITEAFF
. . TRBJ1-1 TRBV5-1 TGCGCCAGCAGCTTGGCACAGGTGAACACTGAAGCTTTCTTT CASSLAQVNTEAFF
. many TRBJ2-7 TRBV20-1 TGCAGTGCAACAAGAACTAGTACTGGCGAGCAGTACTTC CSATRTSTGEQYF
TRBD2 . TRBJ2-7 TRBV3-1 TGTGCCAGCAGCCCAGGAACTAGCGGGTGGAACGAGCAGTACTTC CASSPGTSGWNEQYF
. many TRBJ2-2 TRBV5-1 TGCGCCAGCAGCTCCAGGACAAGCCGGAACACCGGGGAGCTGTTTTTT CASSSRTSRNTGELFF
. many TRBJ1-1 TRBV6-6 TGTGCCAGCAGTCGGACAGACACTGAAGCTTTCTTT CASSRTDTEAFF
TRBD1 . TRBJ2-5 TRBV15 TGTGCCACCAGCAGAGTGAAGGGGGCAGAAGAGACCCAGTACTTC CATSRVKGAEETQYF
TRBD2 few TRBJ2-1 TRBV10-3 TGTGCCAGCATAGCGGGACCCTCCTACAATGAGCAGTTCTTC CASIAGPSYNEQFF
. many TRBJ2-5 TRBV10-3 TGTGCCATCAGTGGACCCCTCCGGGAGACCCAGTACTTC CAISGPLRETQYF
. few TRBJ1-5 TRBV2 TGTGCCAGCAGTGAGATTGGGGCGGGAAATCAGCCCCAGCATTTT CASSEIGAGNQPQHF
. few TRBJ2-1 TRBV9 TGTGCCAGCAGCCTAGAGGGAGTATCCTACAATGAGCAGTTCTTC CASSLEGVSYNEQFF
TRBD1 few TRBJ1-2 TRBV4-3 TGCGCCAGCAGCCAAGTTGGGACAGACTATGGCTACACCTTC CASSQVGTDYGYTF
. . TRBJ2-6 TRBV5-6 TGTGCCAGCAGCTTGCAGGGGAACCGATCTGGGGCCAACGTCCTGACTTTC CASSLQGNRSGANVLTF
TRBD2 . TRBJ2-7 TRBV10-3 TGTGCCATCAGTGATGGGGGAGGGCCCTACGAGCAGTACTTC CAISDGGGPYEQYF
. many TRBJ1-1 TRBV6-5 TGTGCCAGCAGTTACACACCAGGGACTGAAGCTTTCTTT CASSYTPGTEAFF
. many TRBJ2-2 TRBV9 TGTGCCAGCAGCGTAGGCCAACTCAGCGGGGAGCTGTTTTTT CASSVGQLSGELFF
TRBD2 many TRBJ2-1 TRBV2 TGTGCCAGCAGTGAAGCACGACTAGCCTACCTGTTCTTC CASSEARLAYLFF
. . TRBJ2-1 TRBV24-1 TGTGCCACCGGGGGTGGCTGGGGGGGGCACAATGAGCAGTTCTTC CATGGGWGGHNEQFF
. . TRBJ2-4 TRBV5-1 TGCGCCAGCAGCCCGGAAGCAGGCAAAAACATTCAGTACTTC CASSPEAGKNIQYF
TRBD1 . TRBJ1-3 TRBV30 TGTGCCCATGGGACAGCCAGCTCTGGAAACACCATATATTTT CAHGTASSGNTIYF
TRBD1 . TRBJ1-2 TRBV4-1 TGCGCCAGCAGCCAAGGACTGGCAGGGGGCTGGTATGGCTACACCTTC CASSQGLAGGWYGYTF
TRBD2 many TRBJ2-1 TRBV4-3 TGCGCCAGCAGCCAGGGGAGGGGCGAGCAGTTCTTC CASSQGRGEQFF
TRBD1 . TRBJ2-1 TRBV7-9 TGTGCCAGCAGCTTAACCTGGGACAGGGGCAATGAGCAGTTCTTC CASSLTWDRGNEQFF
TRBD1 . TRBJ2-2 TRBV7-2 TGTGCCAGCAGCTTATACGGGACAGGGGGGATCGGGGAGCTGTTTTTT CASSLYGTGGIGELFF
. . TRBJ1-2 TRBV20-1 TGCAGTGCTAGAGATTTTTTGGACAGTAACTATGGCTACACCTTC CSARDFLDSNYGYTF
. many TRBJ2-2 TRBV5-1 TGCGCCAGCAGCTTGCGCTCAAACACCGGGGAGCTGTTTTTT CASSLRSNTGELFF
. . TRBJ2-5 TRBV2 TGTGCCAGCAGTGACGGCGGGGTACAAGAGACCCAGTACTTC CASSDGGVQETQYF
TRBD2 . TRBJ2-1 TRBV7-9 TGTGCCAGCAGCGACGTACGGAACAGCGGGGTAAACAATGAGCAGTTCTTC CASSDVRNSGVNNEQFF
. few TRBJ2-1 TRBV5-5 TGTGCCAGCACCTGGGGGCCCCGGTCCTACAATGAGCAGTTCTTC CASTWGPRSYNEQFF
TRBD2 . TRBJ2-5 TRBV4-1 TGCGCCAGCAGCCAACATATGGGACTAGGAGAGACCCAGTACTTC CASSQHMGLGETQYF
TRBD2 many TRBJ2-1 TRBV14 TGTGCCAGCAGCGCGGGGACTAGCGGGCCGTTCTTC CASSAGTSGPFF
TRBD1 few TRBJ1-1 TRBV7-3 TGTGCCAGCAGTATGGACAGGGGGACGACTGAAGCTTTCTTT CASSMDRGTTEAFF
. few TRBJ1-6 TRBV30 TGTGCCTGGAGCCGCCCAGTCGGGGATAATTCACCCCTCCACTTT CAWSRPVGDNSPLHF
TRBD1 . TRBJ1-4 TRBV4-1 TGCGCCAGCAGCCAACTACAGGGGGCTAATGAAAAACTGTTTTTT CASSQLQGANEKLFF
. many TRBJ2-3 TRBV7-2 TGTGCCAGCAGCTTACGGCAAGGTACAGATACGCAGTATTTT CASSLRQGTDTQYF
. . TRBJ2-5 TRBV5-1 TGCGCCAGCGGGCCGGGACTCCAAGAGACCCAGTACTTC CASGPGLQETQYF
. . TRBJ1-6 TRBV7-2 TGTGCCAGCAGCTCCGGCGGGTTCAGTAATTCACCCCTCCACTTT CASSSGGFSNSPLHF
. . TRBJ2-1 TRBV11-2 TGTGCCAGCAGCTTGACGGGGATCAATGAGCAGTTCTTC CASSLTGINEQFF
. few TRBJ2-1 TRBV7-9 TGTGCCAGCAGCCCTAGTAGCGCAGGACCCTACAATGAGCAGTTCTTC CASSPSSAGPYNEQFF
. . TRBJ2-2 TRBV18 TGTGCCAGCTCACCATTCGCGACAGGGAACACCGGGGAGCTGTTTTTT CASSPFATGNTGELFF
TRBD1 . TRBJ1-6 TRBV20-1 TGCAGTGCACCACATACAGGGGGAAATTCACCCCTCCACTTT CSAPHTGGNSPLHF
TRBD1 many TRBJ1-1 TRBV4-2 TGTGCCAGCAGCCAGAACCCGACAGGGCTGAACACTGAAGCTTTCTTT CASSQNPTGLNTEAFF
TRBD1 few TRBJ2-3 TRBV5-1 TGCGCCAGCAGCCGGGGTAGGGGGCCACGCACAGATACGCAGTATTTT CASSRGRGPRTDTQYF
TRBD2 many TRBJ2-1 TRBV28 TGTGCCAGCGGACGGGGACTAGATTCCTACAATGAGCAGTTCTTC CASGRGLDSYNEQFF
. few TRBJ2-1 TRBV5-1 TGCGCCAGCAGCCCCCTGCAGGCGGGCCACAATGAGCAGTTCTTC CASSPLQAGHNEQFF